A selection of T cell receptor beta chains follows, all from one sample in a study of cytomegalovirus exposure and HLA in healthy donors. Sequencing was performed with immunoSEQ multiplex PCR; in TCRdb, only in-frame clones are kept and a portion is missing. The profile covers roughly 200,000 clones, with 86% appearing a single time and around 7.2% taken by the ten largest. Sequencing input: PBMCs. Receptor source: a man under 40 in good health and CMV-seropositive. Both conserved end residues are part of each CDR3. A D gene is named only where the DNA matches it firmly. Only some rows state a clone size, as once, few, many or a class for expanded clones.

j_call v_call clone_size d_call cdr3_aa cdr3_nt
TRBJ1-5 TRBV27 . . CASSFIGGQPQHF TGTGCCAGCAGCTTTATCGGGGGTCAGCCCCAGCATTTT
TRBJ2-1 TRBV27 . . CASSLSPSGTYNEQFF TGTGCCAGCAGTCTTAGCCCGTCGGGGACCTACAATGAGCAGTTCTTC
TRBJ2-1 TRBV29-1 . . CSGEVSPAGEQFF TGCAGCGGGGAGGTATCCCCTGCCGGGGAGCAGTTCTTC
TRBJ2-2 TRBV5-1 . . CASSTPGQGETGELFF TGCGCCAGCAGCACCCCGGGCCAGGGAGAAACCGGGGAGCTGTTTTTT
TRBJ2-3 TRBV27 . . CASSQMEDTQYF TGTGCCAGCAGTCAAATGGAAGATACGCAGTATTTT
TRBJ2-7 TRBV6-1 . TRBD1 CASSVGTGAYEQYF TGTGCCAGCAGTGTCGGGACAGGGGCCTACGAGCAGTACTTC
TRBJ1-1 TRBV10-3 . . CAISESRRANTEAFF TGTGCCATCAGTGAGTCTCGTCGAGCGAACACTGAAGCTTTCTTT
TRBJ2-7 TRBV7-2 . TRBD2 CASSETSGGYEQYF TGTGCCAGCAGTGAGACTAGCGGGGGCTACGAGCAGTACTTC
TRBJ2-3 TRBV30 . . CAWDPGGTDTQYF TGTGCCTGGGACCCGGGCGGCACAGATACGCAGTATTTT
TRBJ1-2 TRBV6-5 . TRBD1 CASSSTTGGHYGYTF TGTGCCAGCAGTTCCACGACAGGGGGACACTATGGCTACACCTTC
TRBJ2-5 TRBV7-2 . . CASSRMRGEETQYF TGTGCCAGCAGCCGAATGAGGGGGGAAGAGACCCAGTACTTC
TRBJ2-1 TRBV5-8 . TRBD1 CASSRGQFGDNEQFF TGTGCCAGCAGCCGGGGACAGTTCGGGGACAATGAGCAGTTCTTC
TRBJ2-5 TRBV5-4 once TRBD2 CASSGGGGGETQYF TGTGCCAGCAGCGGCGGGGGGGGCGGAGAGACCCAGTACTTC
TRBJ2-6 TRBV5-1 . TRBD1 CASSSQGGQGRSGANVLTF TGCGCCAGCAGCTCGCAAGGGGGACAGGGGAGATCTGGGGCCAACGTCCTGACTTTC
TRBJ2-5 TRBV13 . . CASSRRGNQETQYF TGTGCCAGCAGCCGAAGGGGGAACCAAGAGACCCAGTACTTC
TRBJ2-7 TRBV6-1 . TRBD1 CASSKGQAYYEQYF TGTGCCAGCAGTAAGGGACAGGCGTACTACGAGCAGTACTTC
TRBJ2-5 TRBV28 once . CASSPTGRQRETQYF TGTGCCAGCAGTCCGACCGGACGGCAAAGGGAGACCCAGTACTTC
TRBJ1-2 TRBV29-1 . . CSVVPLGVYGYTF TGCAGCGTTGTCCCTCTGGGAGTCTATGGCTACACCTTC
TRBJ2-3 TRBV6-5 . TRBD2 CASSLAGGTDTQYF TGTGCCAGCTCCCTAGCGGGGGGGACAGATACGCAGTATTTT
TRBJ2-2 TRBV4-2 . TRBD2 CASSQVGLADNTGELFF TGTGCCAGCAGCCAAGTGGGACTAGCGGACAACACCGGGGAGCTGTTTTTT
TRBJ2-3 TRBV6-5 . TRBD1 CASRSDRGRTDTQYF TGTGCCAGCAGGTCGGACAGGGGGCGTACAGATACGCAGTATTTT
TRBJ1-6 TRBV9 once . CASSTEDLLYNSPLHF TGTGCCAGCAGCACTGAGGACCTCTTATATAATTCACCCCTCCACTTT
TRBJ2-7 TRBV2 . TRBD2 CASSEPSGRSEQYF TGTGCCAGCAGTGAACCTAGCGGGAGAAGCGAGCAGTACTTC
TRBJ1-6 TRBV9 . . CASSADRRNSPLHF TGTGCCAGCAGCGCCGACAGGAGGAATTCACCCCTCCACTTT
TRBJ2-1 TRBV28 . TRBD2 CATRTSGSYNEQFF TGTGCCACTAGAACTAGCGGGTCCTACAATGAGCAGTTCTTC
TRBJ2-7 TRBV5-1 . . CASSLDGAEGYEQYF TGCGCCAGCAGCTTGGATGGGGCGGAAGGCTACGAGCAGTACTTC
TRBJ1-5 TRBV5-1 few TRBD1 CASSPGTGSNQPQHF TGCGCCAGCAGTCCCGGGACAGGAAGCAATCAGCCCCAGCATTTT
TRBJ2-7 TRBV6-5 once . CASSYSPETGHEQYF TGTGCCAGCAGTTACTCTCCAGAGACGGGCCACGAGCAGTACTTC
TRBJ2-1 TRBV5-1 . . CASSYGTSRGDNEQFF TGCGCCAGCAGCTACGGTACCTCAAGGGGGGACAATGAGCAGTTCTTC
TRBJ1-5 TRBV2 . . CASSGSGVQPQHF TGTGCCAGCAGTGGTTCAGGGGTGCAGCCCCAGCATTTT
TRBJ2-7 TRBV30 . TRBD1 CAWSVQGTDEQYF TGTGCCTGGAGTGTACAGGGGACCGACGAGCAGTACTTC
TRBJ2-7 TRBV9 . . CASSVSWSTYEQYF TGTGCCAGCAGCGTAAGCTGGTCAACCTACGAGCAGTACTTC
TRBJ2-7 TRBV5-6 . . CASSLSSYEQYF TGTGCCAGCAGCTTAAGCTCCTACGAGCAGTACTTC
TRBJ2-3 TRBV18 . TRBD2 CASSEGTSGTDTQYF TGTGCCAGCTCAGAAGGGACTAGCGGCACAGATACGCAGTATTTT
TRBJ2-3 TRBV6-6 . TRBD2 CASSYRLAGTDTQYF TGTGCCAGCAGTTACCGACTAGCGGGCACAGATACGCAGTATTTT
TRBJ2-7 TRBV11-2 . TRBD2 CASSLEASGSYEQYF TGTGCCAGCAGCTTAGAGGCTAGCGGGAGCTACGAGCAGTACTTC
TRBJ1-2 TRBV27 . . CASSLIPPDGSGYTF TGTGCCAGCAGTTTAATCCCTCCAGATGGAAGTGGCTACACCTTC
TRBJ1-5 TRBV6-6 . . CASTPGGGYQPQHF TGTGCCAGCACCCCGGGAGGGGGATATCAGCCCCAGCATTTT
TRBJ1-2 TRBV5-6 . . CASSFGTAVTF TGTGCCAGCAGCTTCGGGACCGCCGTCACCTTC
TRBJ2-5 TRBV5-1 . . CASSSDSGGYLTQYF TGCGCCAGCAGCTCCGACTCGGGGGGCTATCTTACCCAGTACTTC
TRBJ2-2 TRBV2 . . CASSVTGPNTGELFF TGTGCCAGCAGTGTGACGGGTCCGAACACCGGGGAGCTGTTTTTT
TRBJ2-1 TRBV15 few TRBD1 CATRIGTGEYNEQFF TGTGCCACCAGAATCGGGACAGGGGAATACAATGAGCAGTTCTTC
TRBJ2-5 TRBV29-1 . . CSVGYPNRGQYF TGCAGCGTTGGGTACCCCAATAGGGGCCAGTACTTC
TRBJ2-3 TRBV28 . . CASSPPNTDTQYF TGTGCCAGCAGTCCTCCAAACACAGATACGCAGTATTTT
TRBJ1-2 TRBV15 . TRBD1 CATSTGTGEVDYGYTF TGTGCCACCAGCACCGGGACAGGGGAAGTTGACTATGGCTACACCTTC
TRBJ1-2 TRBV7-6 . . CASSETREAVGYTF TGTGCCAGCAGCGAGACCCGGGAAGCGGTTGGCTACACCTTC
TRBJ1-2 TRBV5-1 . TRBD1 CASSLGDRGLDGYTF TGCGCCAGCAGCTTGGGGGACAGGGGGTTGGATGGCTACACCTTC
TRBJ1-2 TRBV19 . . CASSDDNRHGYTF TGTGCCAGTAGCGATGACAACCGGCATGGCTACACCTTC
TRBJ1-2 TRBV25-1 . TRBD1 CASSTGGLIGYTF TGTGCCAGCAGTACAGGGGGTCTAATTGGCTACACCTTC
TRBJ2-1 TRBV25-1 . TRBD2 CASSGGAGLAGYNEQFF TGTGCCAGCAGTGGGGGGGCCGGACTAGCGGGTTACAATGAGCAGTTCTTC
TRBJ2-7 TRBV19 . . CASSIPGERLRQYF TGTGCCAGTAGTATACCGGGAGAGAGGTTACGGCAGTACTTC
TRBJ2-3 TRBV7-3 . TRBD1 CASSLTGQGDMDTQYF TGTGCCAGCAGCTTAACGGGACAGGGAGATATGGATACGCAGTATTTT
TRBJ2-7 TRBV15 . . CATSRAGSYEQYF TGTGCCACCAGCAGAGCGGGGTCCTACGAGCAGTACTTC